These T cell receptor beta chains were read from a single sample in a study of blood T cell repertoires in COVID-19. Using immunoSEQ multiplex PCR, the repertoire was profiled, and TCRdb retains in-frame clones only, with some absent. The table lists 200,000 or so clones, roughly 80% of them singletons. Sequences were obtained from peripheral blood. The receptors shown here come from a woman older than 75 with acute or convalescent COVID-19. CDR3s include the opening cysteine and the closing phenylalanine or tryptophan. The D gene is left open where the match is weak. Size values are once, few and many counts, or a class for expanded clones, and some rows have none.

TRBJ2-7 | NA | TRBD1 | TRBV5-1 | TGCGCCAGCAGCTTCCGGGACAGAGACTACGAGCAGTACTTC | CASSFRDRDYEQYF
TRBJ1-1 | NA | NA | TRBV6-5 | TGTGCCAGCAGTTATCGACAGCCTAACACTGAAGCTTTCTTT | CASSYRQPNTEAFF
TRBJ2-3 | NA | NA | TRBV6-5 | TGTGCCAGCAGTTCGTTCGGGTATGAAGATACGCAGTATTTT | CASSSFGYEDTQYF
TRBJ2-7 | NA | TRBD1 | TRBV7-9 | TGTGCCAGCAGCTCGGGACAGGGGGCGCGGGAGCAGTACTTC | CASSSGQGAREQYF
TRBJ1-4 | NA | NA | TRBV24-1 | TGTGCCACCAGTGACCCTGGGACTTCTGCTAATGAAAAACTGTTTTTT | CATSDPGTSANEKLFF
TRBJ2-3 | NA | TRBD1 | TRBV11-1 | TGTGCCAGCAGCTTTGGGACAGCTATCACAGATACGCAGTATTTT | CASSFGTAITDTQYF
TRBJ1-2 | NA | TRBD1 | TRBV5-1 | TGCGCCAGCAGCTTGGACAGGGGAGATCGGGGTGGCTACACCTTC | CASSLDRGDRGGYTF
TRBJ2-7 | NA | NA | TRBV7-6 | TGTGCCAGCCCGAATGCAGGGGTAGGCTCCTACGAGCAGTACTTC | CASPNAGVGSYEQYF
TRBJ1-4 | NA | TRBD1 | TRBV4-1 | TGCGCCAGCAGCCAACCGGGGGACAGGGAAGGAGAAGAAAAACTGTTTTTT | CASSQPGDREGEEKLFF
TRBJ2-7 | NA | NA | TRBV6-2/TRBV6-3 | TGTGCCAGCAGTTACACCCATGGCCCCTACGAGCAGTACTTC | CASSYTHGPYEQYF
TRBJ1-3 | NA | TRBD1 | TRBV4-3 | TGCGCCAGCAGCCAAGACCGGGACAGCTCTGGAAACACCATATATTTT | CASSQDRDSSGNTIYF
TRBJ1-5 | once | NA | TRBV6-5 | TGTGCCAGCAGTTACTCTGAGGTGCAGCCCCAGCATTTT | CASSYSEVQPQHF
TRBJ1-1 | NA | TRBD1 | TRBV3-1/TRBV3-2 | TGTGCCAGCAGCTCGGACAGGGTATTTGAAGCTTTCTTT | CASSSDRVFEAFF
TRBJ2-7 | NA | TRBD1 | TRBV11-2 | TGTGCCAGCAGCTTAATGGGACAGTTCTCCTACGAGCAGTACTTC | CASSLMGQFSYEQYF
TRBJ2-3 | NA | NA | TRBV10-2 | TGCGCCAGCAGTGAAACGGGAGATTTAGGAGATACGCAGTATTTT | CASSETGDLGDTQYF
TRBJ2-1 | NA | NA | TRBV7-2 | TGTGCCAGCAGCTTGAAAGGTGCGGGTGGTGAGCAGTTCTTC | CASSLKGAGGEQFF
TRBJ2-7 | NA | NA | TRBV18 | TGTGCCAGCTCCCCTTCTAGTTCCTACGAGCAGTACTTC | CASSPSSSYEQYF
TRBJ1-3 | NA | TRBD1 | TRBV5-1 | TGCGCCAGCAGCTTAGGGACAGCTGGAAACACCATATATTTT | CASSLGTAGNTIYF
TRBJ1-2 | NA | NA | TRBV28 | TGTGCCAGCAGTGCCCGTCCCCCGGGGGGCTACACCTTC | CASSARPPGGYTF
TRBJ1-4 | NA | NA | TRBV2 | TGTGCCAGCGAAGACACAACTAATGAAAAACTGTTTTTT | CASEDTTNEKLFF
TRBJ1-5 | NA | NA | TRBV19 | TGTGCCAGTAGTAAGGACAGACTTAATCAGCCCCAGCATTTT | CASSKDRLNQPQHF
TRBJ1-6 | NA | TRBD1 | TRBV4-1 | TGCGCCAGCAGCCAAGAAGGACAGGGAGCCACCTATAATTCACCCCTCCACTTT | CASSQEGQGATYNSPLHF
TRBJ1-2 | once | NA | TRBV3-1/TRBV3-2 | TGTGCCAGCAGCCAAGATCCGGGGGACAACTATGGCTACACCTTC | CASSQDPGDNYGYTF
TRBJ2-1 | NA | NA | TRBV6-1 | TGTGCCAGCAGTGAAGTCGGACTCTCCTACAATGAGCAGTTCTTC | CASSEVGLSYNEQFF
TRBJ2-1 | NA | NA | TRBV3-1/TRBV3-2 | TGTGCCAGCAGCCAAGATCTCGGGAATGAGCAGTTCTTC | CASSQDLGNEQFF
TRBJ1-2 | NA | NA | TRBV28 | TGTGCCAGCAGATCTTCGACCGGATTCCTTTGGGAGGGCTACACCTTC | CASRSSTGFLWEGYTF
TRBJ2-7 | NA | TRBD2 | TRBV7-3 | TGTGCCAGCAGCCCGCGAGCGGGAGGCTACGAGCAGTACTTC | CASSPRAGGYEQYF
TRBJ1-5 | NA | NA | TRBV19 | TGTGCCAGTAGTCTTTCTCAGGGAAGGGTAGGTCAGCCCCAGCATTTT | CASSLSQGRVGQPQHF
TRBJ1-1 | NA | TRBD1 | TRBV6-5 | TGTGCCAGCATACCGGGACAGGGGAACACTGAAGCTTTCTTT | CASIPGQGNTEAFF
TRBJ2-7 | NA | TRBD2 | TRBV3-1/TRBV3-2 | TGTGCCAGCAGCCAATCGGAGCGGGGCTACGAGCAGTACTTC | CASSQSERGYEQYF
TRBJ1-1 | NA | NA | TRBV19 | TGTGCCAGTAGCCAACAATGGAACACTGAAGCTTTCTTT | CASSQQWNTEAFF
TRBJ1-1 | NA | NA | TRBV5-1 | TGCGCCAGCAGCTTGGGACGGGGGACTGAAGCTTTCTTT | CASSLGRGTEAFF
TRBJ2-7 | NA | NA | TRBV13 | TGTGCCAGCATCCTAAGGGGGTTAGGCTACGAGCAGTACTTC | CASILRGLGYEQYF
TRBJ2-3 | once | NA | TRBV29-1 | TGCAGCCTAACTAGCTCGAGCACAGATACGCAGTATTTT | CSLTSSSTDTQYF
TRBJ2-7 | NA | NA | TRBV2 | TGTGCCAGCAGTGATGGAGGTTACGAGCAGTACTTC | CASSDGGYEQYF
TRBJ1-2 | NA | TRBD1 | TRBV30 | TGTGCCTGGAGTGAGGACAGGGCTAACTATGGCTACACCTTC | CAWSEDRANYGYTF
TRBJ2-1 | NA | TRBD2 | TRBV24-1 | TGTGCCACCAGTGATGGGGCCGGGGTAGCGGGAAGTCTCTACAATGAGCAGTTCTTC | CATSDGAGVAGSLYNEQFF
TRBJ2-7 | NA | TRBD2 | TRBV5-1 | TGCGCCAGCAGCTGGGGGGGTAGACAGAGCTACGAGCAGTACTTC | CASSWGGRQSYEQYF
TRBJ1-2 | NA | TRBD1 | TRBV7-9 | TGTGCCAGCAGCCCGTGGGACAGGGGAAACTATGGCTACACCTTC | CASSPWDRGNYGYTF
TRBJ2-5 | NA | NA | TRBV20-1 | TGCAGTGCTCGGGAAGAGACCCAGTACTTC | CSAREETQYF
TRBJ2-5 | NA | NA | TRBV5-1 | TGCGCCAGCAGCTTCACTGCCGGGGTGGAGACCCAGTACTTC | CASSFTAGVETQYF
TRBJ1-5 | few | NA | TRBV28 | TGTGCCAGCACCTCGCCCATTACAGGGCCCAATCAGCCCCAGCATTTT | CASTSPITGPNQPQHF
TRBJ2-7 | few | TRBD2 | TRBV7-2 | TGTGCCAGCAGCTCCGGGACTAGCGGGGGGACCTTTTACTACGAGCAGTACTTC | CASSSGTSGGTFYYEQYF
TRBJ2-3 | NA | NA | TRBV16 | TGTGCCAGCAGCCAATACCATCGGGGGGCCGGAGATACGCAGTATTTT | CASSQYHRGAGDTQYF
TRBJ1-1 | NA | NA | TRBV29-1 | TGCAGCGTTGCAGGGGCACCCAACACTGAAGCTTTCTTT | CSVAGAPNTEAFF
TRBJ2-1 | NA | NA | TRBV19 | TGTGCCAGTAGTATCCTGGGAAGGGAGTACAATGAGCAGTTCTTC | CASSILGREYNEQFF
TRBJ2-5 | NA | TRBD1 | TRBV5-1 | TGCGCCAGCAGCTTGGAGGACAGGGCCCAAGAGACCCAGTACTTC | CASSLEDRAQETQYF
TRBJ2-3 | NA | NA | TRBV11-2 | TGTGCCAGCAGCTTTAGTAAAGATACGCAGTATTTT | CASSFSKDTQYF
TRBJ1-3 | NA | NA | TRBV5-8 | TGTGCCAGCAGCTTCCAGGGTCGCTCTGGAAACACCATATATTTT | CASSFQGRSGNTIYF
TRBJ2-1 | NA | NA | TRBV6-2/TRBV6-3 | TGTGCCAGCAGCCCGCGCTTCCCGAGCTCCTACAATGAGCAGTTCTTC | CASSPRFPSSYNEQFF
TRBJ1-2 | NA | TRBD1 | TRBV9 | TGTGCCAGCAGCGTAGGACAGGGAGCTAACTATGGCTACACCTTC | CASSVGQGANYGYTF
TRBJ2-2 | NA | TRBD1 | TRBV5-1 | TGCGCCAGCAGCTTGGCCGACAGGGGGACCTTACGCACCGGGGAGCTGTTTTTT | CASSLADRGTLRTGELFF
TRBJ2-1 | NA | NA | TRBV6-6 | TGTGCCAGCAGTTCCTCTGAGCTCGCGGCATACAATGAGCAGTTCTTC | CASSSSELAAYNEQFF
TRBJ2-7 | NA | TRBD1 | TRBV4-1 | TGCGCCAGCAGCCGCGTGTTTACAGGGGGCGCGGAACCCTACGAGCAGTACTTC | CASSRVFTGGAEPYEQYF